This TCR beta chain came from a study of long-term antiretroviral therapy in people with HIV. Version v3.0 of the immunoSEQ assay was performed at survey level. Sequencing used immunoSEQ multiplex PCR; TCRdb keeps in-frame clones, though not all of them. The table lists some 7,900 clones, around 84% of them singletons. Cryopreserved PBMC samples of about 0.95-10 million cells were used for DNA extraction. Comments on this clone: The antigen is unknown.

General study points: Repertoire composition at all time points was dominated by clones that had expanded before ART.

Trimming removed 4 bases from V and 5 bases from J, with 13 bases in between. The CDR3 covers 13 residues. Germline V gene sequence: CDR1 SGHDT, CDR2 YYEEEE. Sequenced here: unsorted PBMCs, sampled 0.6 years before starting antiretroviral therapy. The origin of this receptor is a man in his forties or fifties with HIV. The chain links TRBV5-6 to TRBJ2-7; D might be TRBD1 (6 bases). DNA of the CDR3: TGTGCCAGCAGCGGAGACAGGTTCAACGAGCAGTACTTC. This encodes CASSGDRFNEQYF.